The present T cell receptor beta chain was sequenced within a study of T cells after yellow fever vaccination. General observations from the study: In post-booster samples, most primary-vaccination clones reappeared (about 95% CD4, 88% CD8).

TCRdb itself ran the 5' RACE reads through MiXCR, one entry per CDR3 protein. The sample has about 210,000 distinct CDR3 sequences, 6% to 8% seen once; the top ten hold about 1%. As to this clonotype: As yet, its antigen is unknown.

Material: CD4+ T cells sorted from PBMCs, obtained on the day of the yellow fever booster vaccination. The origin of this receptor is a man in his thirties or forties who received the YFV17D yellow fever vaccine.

CDR3 sequence reads: CASSQDRALVGTSTDTQYF. CDR3 DNA: TGCGCCAGCAGCCAAGATAGGGCACTAGTCGGGACTAGCACAGATACGCAGTATTTT. The chain combines TRBV4-3 with TRBJ2-3; D perhaps matches TRBD2 (6 bases). V gave up 0 bases and J gave up 0 bases, with 19 bases separating them. This CDR3 spans 19 amino acids. The V gene's germline CDR1 is LGHNA and CDR2 YSLEER.